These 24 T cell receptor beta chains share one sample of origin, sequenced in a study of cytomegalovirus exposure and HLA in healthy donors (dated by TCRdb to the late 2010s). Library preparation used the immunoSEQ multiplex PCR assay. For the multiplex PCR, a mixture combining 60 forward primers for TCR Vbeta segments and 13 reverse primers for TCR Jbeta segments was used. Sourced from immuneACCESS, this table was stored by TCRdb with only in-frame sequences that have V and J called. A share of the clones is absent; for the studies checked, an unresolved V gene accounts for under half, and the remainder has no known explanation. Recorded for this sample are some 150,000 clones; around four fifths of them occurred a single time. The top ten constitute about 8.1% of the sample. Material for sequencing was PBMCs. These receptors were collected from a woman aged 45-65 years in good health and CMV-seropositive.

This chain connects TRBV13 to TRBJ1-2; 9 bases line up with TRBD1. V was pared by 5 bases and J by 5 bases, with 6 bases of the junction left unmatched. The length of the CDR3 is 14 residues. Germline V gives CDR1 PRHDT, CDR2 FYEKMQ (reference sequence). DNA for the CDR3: TGTGCCAGCAGCCTTGGGGACAGGGCGTATGGCTACACCTTC. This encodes CASSLGDRAYGYTF.

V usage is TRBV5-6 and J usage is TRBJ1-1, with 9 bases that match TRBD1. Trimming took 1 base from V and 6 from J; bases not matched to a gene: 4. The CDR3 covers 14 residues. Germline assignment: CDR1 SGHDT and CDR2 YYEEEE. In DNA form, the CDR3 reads TGTGCCAGCAGCTTGAGGGACAGGGTACCTGAAGCTTTCTTT. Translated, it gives CASSLRDRVPEAFF.

Here the CDR3 reads CASVGTSNTGELFF. The CDR3 DNA reads as TGTGCCAGCGTTGGGACATCGAACACCGGGGAGCTGTTTTTT. The J gene is TRBJ2-2, the V gene TRBV28, with D maybe TRBD1 (6 bases). Germline V gene sequence: CDR1 MDHEN, CDR2 SYDVKM. CDR3 length: 14 residues. V lost 8 bases and J 0 bases, leaving 10 bases between the germline ends. The complete variable domain, with remaining parts taken from reference TRBV28 and TRBJ2-2, reads DVKVTQSSRYLVKRTGEKVFLECVQDMDHENMFWYRQDPGLGLRLIYFSYDVKMKEKGDIPEGYSVSREKKERFSLILESASTNQTSMYLCASVGTSNTGELFFGEGSRLTVL.

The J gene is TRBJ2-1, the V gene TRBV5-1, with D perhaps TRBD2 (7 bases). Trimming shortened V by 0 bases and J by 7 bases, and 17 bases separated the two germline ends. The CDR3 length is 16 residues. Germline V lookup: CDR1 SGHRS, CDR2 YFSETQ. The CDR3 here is CASSLVVAEGGNEQFF. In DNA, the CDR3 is TGCGCCAGCAGCTTGGTGGTAGCGGAGGGGGGGAATGAGCAGTTCTTC.

CDR3 DNA: TGCAGTGCTAGCTTCGGCAATGAGCAGTTCTTC. Its translation is CSASFGNEQFF. The rearrangement links TRBV20-1 to TRBJ2-1; no firm D call. Per germline, CDR1 DFQATT and CDR2 SNEGSKA (reference sequence). V was pared by 3 bases and J by 6 bases, with 6 bases between. The CDR3 covers 11 residues.

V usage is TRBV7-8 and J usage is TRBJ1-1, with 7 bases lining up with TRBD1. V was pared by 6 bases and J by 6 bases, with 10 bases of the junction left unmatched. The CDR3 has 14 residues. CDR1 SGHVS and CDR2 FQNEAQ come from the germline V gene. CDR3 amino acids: CASSKNRGKAEAFF. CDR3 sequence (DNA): TGTGCCAGCAGTAAAAACAGGGGTAAGGCTGAAGCTTTCTTT.

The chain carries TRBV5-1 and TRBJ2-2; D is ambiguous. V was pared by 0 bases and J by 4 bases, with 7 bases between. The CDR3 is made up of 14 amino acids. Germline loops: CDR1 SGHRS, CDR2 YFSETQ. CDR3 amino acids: CASSLGPGTGELFF. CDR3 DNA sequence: TGCGCCAGCAGCTTGGGCCCCGGCACCGGGGAGCTGTTTTTT.

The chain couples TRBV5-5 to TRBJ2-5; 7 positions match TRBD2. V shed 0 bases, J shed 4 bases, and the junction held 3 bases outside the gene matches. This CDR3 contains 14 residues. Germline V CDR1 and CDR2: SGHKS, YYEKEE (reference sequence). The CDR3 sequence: CASSLVGGTETQYF. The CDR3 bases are TGTGCCAGCAGCTTGGTGGGAGGGACAGAGACCCAGTACTTC.

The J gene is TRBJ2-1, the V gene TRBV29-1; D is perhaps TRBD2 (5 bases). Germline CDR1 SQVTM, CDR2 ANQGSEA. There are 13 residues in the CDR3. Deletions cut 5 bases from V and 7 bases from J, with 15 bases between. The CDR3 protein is CSVFGREGNEQFF. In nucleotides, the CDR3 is TGCAGCGTTTTTGGTCGGGAAGGGAATGAGCAGTTCTTC.

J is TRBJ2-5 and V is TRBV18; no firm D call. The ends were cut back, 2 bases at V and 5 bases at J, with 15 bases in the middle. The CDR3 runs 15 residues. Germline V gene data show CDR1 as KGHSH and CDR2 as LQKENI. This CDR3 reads CASSPNQESGETQYF. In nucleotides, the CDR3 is TGTGCCAGCTCACCAAACCAGGAATCTGGCGAGACCCAGTACTTC.

The CDR3, as DNA: TGTGCCAGCAGCTTAGAGAGAGGCACTGAAGCTTTCTTT. Its translation: CASSLERGTEAFF. The J gene is TRBJ1-1, the V gene TRBV11-2; no definite D call. V lost 0 bases and J 4 bases, leaving 6 bases between the germline ends. Germline V gene data show CDR1 as SGHAT and CDR2 as FQNNGV. The CDR3 is 13 residues long.

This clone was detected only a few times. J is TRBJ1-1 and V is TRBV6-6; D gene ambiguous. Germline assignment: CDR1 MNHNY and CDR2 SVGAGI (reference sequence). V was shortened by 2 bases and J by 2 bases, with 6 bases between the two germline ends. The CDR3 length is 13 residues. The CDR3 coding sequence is TGTGCCAGCAGTTACGGCCCAAACACTGAAGCTTTCTTT. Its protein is CASSYGPNTEAFF.

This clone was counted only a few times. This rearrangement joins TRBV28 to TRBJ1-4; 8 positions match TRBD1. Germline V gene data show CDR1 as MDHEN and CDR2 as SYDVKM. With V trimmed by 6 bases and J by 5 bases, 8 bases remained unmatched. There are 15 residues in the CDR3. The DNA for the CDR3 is TGTGCCAGCAGAACAGGGGGTTTAGGCAATGAAAAACTGTTTTTT. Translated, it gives CASRTGGLGNEKLFF.

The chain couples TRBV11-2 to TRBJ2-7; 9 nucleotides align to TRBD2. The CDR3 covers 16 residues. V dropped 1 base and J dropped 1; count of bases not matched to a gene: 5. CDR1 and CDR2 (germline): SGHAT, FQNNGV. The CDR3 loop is CASSLGPSGESYEQYF. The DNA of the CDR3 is TGTGCCAGCAGCTTAGGTCCTAGCGGGGAATCCTACGAGCAGTACTTC.

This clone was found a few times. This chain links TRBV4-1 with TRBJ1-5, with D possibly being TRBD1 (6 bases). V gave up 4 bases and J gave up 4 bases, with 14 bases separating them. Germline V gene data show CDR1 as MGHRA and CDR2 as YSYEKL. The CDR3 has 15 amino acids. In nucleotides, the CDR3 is TGCGCCAGCAGCCGCCAACAGGGATATAATCAGCCCCAGCATTTT. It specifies CASSRQQGYNQPQHF.

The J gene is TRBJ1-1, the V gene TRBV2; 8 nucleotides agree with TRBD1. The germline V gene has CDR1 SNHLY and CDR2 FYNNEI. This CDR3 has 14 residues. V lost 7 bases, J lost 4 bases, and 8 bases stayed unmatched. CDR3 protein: CASNTQGQGTEAFF. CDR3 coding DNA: TGTGCCAGCAACACCCAAGGACAGGGCACTGAAGCTTTCTTT.

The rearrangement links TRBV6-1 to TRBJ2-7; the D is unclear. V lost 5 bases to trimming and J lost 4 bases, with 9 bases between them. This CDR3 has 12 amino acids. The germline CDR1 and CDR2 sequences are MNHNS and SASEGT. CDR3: CASSIKRYEQYF. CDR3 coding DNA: TGTGCCAGCAGTATAAAGCGTTACGAGCAGTACTTC.

CDR3 coding DNA: TGTGCCAGCAGTTTAGGGAGTCGGGGTGATGAAAAACTGTTTTTT. Its translation is CASSLGSRGDEKLFF. The V call is TRBV27, the J call TRBJ1-4, with D hard to call. This CDR3 spans 15 amino acids. Germline V gene data show CDR1 as MNHEY and CDR2 as SMNVEV (reference sequence). The V gene lost 2 bases and the J gene lost 6 bases, with 13 bases spanning the gap.

CDR3: CALAWRGGNEQFF. CDR3 nucleotide sequence: TGTGCCCTCGCGTGGCGGGGGGGCAATGAGCAGTTCTTC. This chain uses TRBV5-6 with TRBJ2-1; TRBD2 matches at 9 bases. The CDR3 runs to 13 residues. J lost 6 bases, V lost 10 bases, and 8 bases had no gene match. Germline loops: CDR1 SGHDT, CDR2 YYEEEE.

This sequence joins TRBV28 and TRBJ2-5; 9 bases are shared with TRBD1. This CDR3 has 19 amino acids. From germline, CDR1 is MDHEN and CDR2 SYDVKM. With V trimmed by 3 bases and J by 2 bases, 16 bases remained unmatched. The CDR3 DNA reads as TGTGCCAGCAGTTTTAATGTGGGACAGGGACTCCCCTCTCAAGAGACCCAGTACTTC. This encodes CASSFNVGQGLPSQETQYF.

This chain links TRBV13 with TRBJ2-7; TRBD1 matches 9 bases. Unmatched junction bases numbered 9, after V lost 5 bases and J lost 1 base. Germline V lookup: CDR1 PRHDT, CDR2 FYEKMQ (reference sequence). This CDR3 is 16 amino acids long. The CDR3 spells CASSPAGQGRSYEQYF. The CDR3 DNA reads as TGTGCCAGCAGCCCAGCGGGACAGGGTAGGTCCTACGAGCAGTACTTC.

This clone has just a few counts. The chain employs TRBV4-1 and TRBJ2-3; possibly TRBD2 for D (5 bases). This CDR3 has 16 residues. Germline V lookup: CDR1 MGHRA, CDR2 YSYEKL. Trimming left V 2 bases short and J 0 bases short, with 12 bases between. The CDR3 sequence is CASSQLGGSSTDTQYF. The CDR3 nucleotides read TGCGCCAGCAGCCAATTAGGCGGGTCGAGCACAGATACGCAGTATTTT.

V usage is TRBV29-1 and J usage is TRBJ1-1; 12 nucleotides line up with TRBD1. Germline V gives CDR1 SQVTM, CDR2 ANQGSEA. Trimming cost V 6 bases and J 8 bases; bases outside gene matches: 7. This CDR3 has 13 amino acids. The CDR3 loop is CSVRGQGATEAFF. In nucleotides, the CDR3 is TGCAGCGTAAGGGGACAGGGGGCGACGGAAGCTTTCTTT.

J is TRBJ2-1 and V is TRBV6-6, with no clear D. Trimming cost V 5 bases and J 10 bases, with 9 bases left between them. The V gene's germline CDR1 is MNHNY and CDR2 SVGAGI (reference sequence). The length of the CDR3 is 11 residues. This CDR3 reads CASSTVVEQFF. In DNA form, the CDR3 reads TGTGCCAGCAGTACGGTTGTGGAGCAGTTCTTC.